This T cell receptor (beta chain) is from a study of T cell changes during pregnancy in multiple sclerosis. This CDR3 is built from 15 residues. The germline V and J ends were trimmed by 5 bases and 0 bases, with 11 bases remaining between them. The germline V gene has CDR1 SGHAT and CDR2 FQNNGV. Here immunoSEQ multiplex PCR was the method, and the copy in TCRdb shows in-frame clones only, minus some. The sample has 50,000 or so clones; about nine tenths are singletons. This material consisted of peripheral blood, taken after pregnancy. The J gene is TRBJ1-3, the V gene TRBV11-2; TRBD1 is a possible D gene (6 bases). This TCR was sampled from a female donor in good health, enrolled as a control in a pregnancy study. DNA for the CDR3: TGTGCCAGCAGCCCTCAGGGGTTCTCTGGAAACACCATATATTTT. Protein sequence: CASSPQGFSGNTIYF.